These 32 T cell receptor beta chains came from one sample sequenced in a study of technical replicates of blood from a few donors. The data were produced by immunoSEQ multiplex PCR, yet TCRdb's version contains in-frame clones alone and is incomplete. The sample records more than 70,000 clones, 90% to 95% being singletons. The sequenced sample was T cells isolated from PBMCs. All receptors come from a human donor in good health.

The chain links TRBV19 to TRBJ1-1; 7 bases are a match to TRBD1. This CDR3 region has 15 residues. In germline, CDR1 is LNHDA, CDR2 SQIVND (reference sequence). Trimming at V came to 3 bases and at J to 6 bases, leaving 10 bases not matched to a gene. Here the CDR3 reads CASSIGTASGSEAFF. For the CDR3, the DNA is TGTGCCAGTAGTATCGGGACAGCGTCGGGATCTGAAGCTTTCTTT.

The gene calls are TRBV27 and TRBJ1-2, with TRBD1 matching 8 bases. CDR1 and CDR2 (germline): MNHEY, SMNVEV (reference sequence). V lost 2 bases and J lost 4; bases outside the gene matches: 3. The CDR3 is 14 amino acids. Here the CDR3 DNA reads TGTGCCAGCAGTTTAACAGGGGGTCTCTATGGCTACACCTTC. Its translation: CASSLTGGLYGYTF.

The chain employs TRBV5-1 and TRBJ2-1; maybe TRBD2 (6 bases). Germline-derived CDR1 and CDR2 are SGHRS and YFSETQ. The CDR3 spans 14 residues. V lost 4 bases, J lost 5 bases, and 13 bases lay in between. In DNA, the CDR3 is TGCGCCAGCAGCAGCCGGGGGTCCCACAATGAGCAGTTCTTC. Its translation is CASSSRGSHNEQFF.

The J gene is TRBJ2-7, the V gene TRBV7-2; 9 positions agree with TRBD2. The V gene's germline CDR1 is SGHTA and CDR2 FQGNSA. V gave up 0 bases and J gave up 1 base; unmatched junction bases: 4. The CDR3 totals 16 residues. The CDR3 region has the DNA TGTGCCAGCAGCTTAGCTTCGACTAGCGGATCCTACGAGCAGTACTTC. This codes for CASSLASTSGSYEQYF.

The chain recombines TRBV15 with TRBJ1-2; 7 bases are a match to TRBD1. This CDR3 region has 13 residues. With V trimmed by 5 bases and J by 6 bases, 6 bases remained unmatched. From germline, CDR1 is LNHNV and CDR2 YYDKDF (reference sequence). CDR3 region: CATSQLDRDGYTF. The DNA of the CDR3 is TGTGCCACCAGCCAACTCGACAGGGATGGCTACACCTTC. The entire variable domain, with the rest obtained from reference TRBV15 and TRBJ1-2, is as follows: DAMVIQNPRYQVTQFGKPVTLSCSQTLNHNVMYWYQQKSSQAPKLLFHYYDKDFNNEADTPDNFQSRRPNTSFCFLDIRSPGLGDTAMYLCATSQLDRDGYTFGSGTRLTVV.

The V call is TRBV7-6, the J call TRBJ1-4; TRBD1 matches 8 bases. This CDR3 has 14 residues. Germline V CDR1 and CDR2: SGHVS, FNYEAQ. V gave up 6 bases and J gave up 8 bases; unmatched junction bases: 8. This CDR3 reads CASRLDRGEEKLFF. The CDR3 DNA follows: TGTGCCAGCAGGCTAGACAGGGGCGAAGAAAAACTGTTTTTT.

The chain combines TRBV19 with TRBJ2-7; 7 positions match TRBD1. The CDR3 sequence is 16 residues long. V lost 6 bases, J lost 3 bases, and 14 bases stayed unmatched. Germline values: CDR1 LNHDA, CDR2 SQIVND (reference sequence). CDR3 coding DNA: TGTGCCAGTAGAGGCACAGGGGCAATTGGAGTCTACGAGCAGTACTTC. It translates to CASRGTGAIGVYEQYF.

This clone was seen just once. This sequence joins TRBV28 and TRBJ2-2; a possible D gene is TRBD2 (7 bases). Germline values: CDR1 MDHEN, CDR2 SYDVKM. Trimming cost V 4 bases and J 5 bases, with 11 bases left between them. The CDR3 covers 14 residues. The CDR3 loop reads CASSSRGGTGELFF. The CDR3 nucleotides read TGTGCCAGCAGTTCCAGGGGAGGGACCGGGGAGCTGTTTTTT.

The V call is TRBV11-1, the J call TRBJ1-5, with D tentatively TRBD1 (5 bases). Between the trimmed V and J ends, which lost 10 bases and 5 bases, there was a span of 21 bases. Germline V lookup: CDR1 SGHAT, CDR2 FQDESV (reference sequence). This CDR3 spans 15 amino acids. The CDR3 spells CAITQGGDGHQPQHF. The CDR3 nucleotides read TGTGCCATCACCCAGGGAGGGGACGGCCATCAGCCCCAGCATTTT.

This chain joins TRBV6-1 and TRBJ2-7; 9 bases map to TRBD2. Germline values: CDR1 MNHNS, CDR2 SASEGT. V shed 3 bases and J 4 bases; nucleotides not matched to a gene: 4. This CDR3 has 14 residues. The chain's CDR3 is CASSELAGAYEQYF. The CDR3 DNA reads TGTGCCAGCAGTGAGTTAGCGGGAGCATACGAGCAGTACTTC.

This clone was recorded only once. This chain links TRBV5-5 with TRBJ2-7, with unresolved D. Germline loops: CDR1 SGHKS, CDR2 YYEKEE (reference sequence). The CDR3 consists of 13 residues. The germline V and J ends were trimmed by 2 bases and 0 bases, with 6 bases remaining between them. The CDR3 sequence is CASSFTSSYEQYF. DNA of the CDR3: TGTGCCAGCAGCTTTACCAGCTCCTACGAGCAGTACTTC.

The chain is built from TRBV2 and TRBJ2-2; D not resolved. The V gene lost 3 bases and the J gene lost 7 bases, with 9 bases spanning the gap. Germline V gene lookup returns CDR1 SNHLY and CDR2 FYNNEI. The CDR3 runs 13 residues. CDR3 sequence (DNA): TGTGCCAGCAGTGAGCAGGTACTCGGGGAGCTGTTTTTT. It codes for CASSEQVLGELFF.

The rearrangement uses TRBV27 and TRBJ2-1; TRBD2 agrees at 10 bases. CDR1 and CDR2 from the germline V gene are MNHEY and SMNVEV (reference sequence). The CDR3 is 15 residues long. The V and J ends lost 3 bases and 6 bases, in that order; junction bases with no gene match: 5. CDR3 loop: CASSLSGLAVNEQFF. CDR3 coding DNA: TGTGCCAGCAGTTTGTCAGGACTAGCGGTCAATGAGCAGTTCTTC.

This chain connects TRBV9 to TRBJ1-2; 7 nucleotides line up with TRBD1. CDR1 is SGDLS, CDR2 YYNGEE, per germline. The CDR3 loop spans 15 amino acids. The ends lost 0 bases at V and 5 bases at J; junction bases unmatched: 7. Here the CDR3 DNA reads TGTGCCAGCAGCGTAGGACAGGGCGCTCTATATGGCTACACCTTC. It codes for CASSVGQGALYGYTF.

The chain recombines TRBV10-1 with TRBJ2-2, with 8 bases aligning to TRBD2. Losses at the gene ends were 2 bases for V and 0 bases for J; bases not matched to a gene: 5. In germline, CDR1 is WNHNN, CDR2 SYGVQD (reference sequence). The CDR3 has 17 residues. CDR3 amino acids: CASSEIGGLANTGELFF. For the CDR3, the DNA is TGCGCCAGCAGTGAGATCGGGGGACTAGCGAACACCGGGGAGCTGTTTTTT.

The CDR3 reads CASSKSTNRGETQYF. The CDR3 DNA reads TGCGCCAGCAGCAAATCTACAAACAGGGGGGAGACCCAGTACTTC. The chain joins TRBV5-1 to TRBJ2-5; 8 nucleotides match TRBD1. J lost 5 bases, V lost 4 bases, and 10 bases had no gene match. The CDR3 extends over 15 amino acids. In germline, CDR1 is SGHRS, CDR2 YFSETQ.

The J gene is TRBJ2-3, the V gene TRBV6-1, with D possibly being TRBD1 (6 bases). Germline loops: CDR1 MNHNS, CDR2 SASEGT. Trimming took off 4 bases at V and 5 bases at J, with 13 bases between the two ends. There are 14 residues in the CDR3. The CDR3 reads CASSGGGAKDTQYF. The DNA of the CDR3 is TGTGCCAGCAGTGGTGGGGGCGCGAAAGATACGCAGTATTTT.

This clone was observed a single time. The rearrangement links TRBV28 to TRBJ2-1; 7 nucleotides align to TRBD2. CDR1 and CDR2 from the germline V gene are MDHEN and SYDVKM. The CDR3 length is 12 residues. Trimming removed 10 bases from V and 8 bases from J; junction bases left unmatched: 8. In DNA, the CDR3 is TGTGCCACCGGGAGGATTCACGATGAGCAGTTCTTC. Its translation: CATGRIHDEQFF.

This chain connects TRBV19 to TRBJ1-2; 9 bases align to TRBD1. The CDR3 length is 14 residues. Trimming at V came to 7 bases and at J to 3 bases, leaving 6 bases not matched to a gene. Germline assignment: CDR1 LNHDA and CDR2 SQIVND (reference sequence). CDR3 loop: CASIGTGLDYGYTF. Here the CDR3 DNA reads TGTGCCAGTATAGGGACAGGGTTAGACTATGGCTACACCTTC.

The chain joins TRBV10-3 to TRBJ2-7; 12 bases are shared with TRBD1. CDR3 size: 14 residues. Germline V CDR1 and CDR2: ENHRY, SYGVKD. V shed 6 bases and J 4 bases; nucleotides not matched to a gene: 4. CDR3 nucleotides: TGTGCCATCAGACCGGGACAGGGGGCTTACGAGCAGTACTTC. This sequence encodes CAIRPGQGAYEQYF.

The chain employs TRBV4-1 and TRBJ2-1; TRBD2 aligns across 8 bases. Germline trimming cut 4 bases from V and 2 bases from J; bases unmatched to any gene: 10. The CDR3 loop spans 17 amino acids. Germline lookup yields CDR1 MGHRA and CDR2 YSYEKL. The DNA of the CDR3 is TGCGCCAGCAGCCGGGCCTTAGGGACTAGACCCTACAATGAGCAGTTCTTC. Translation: CASSRALGTRPYNEQFF.

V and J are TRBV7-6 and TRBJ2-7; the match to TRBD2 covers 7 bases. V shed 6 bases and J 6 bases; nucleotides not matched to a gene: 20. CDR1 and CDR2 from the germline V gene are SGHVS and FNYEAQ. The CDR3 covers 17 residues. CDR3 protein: CASSPLSGRSSLGEQYF. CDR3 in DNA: TGTGCCAGCAGTCCCTTATCCGGGAGGTCCTCCCTGGGCGAGCAGTACTTC.

The CDR3 spells CASSIEGQEQPQHF. CDR3 in DNA: TGTGCCAGTAGTATAGAGGGACAGGAGCAGCCCCAGCATTTT. The rearrangement uses TRBV19 and TRBJ1-5; 8 positions match TRBD1. The V segment lost 0 bases and the J segment 7 bases; nucleotides outside the gene matches: 2. The CDR3 length is 14 residues. Per the germline V gene, CDR1 is LNHDA and CDR2 is SQIVND (reference sequence).

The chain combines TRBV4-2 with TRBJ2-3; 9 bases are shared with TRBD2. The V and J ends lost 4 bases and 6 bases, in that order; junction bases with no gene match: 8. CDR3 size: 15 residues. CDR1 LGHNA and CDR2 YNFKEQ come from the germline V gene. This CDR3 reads CASSPGVAGDDTQYF. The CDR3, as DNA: TGTGCCAGCAGCCCCGGGGTAGCGGGAGACGATACGCAGTATTTT.

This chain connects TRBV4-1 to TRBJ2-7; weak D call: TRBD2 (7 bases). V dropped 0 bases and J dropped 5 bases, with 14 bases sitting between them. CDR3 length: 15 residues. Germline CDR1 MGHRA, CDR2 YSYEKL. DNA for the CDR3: TGCGCCAGCAGCCAAGATAGGGGGGGAGAGAACGAGCAGTACTTC. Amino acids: CASSQDRGGENEQYF.

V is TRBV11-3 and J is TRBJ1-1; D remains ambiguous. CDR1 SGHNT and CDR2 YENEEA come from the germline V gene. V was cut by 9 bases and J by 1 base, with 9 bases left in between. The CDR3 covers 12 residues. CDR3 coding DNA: TGTGCCAGTACAAGGAGGAACACTGAAGCTTTCTTT. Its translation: CASTRRNTEAFF.

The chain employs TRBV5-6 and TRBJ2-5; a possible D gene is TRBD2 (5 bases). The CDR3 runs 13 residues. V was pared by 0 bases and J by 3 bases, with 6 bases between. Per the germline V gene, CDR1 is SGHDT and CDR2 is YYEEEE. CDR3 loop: CASSLGREETQYF. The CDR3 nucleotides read TGTGCCAGCAGCTTGGGGCGGGAAGAGACCCAGTACTTC.

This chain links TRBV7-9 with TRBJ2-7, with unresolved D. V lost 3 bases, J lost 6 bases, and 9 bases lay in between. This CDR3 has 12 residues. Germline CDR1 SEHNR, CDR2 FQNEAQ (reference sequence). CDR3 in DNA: TGTGCCAGCAGCTTTGGTACTTCCGAGCAGTACTTC. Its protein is CASSFGTSEQYF.

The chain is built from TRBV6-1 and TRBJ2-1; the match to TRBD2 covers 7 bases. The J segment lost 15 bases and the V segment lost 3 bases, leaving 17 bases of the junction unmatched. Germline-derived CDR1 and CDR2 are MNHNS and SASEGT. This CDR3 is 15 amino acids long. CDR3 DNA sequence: TGTGCCAGCAGTGACAGGGCGGACGGCGGGAGACCGGGGTTCTTC. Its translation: CASSDRADGGRPGFF.

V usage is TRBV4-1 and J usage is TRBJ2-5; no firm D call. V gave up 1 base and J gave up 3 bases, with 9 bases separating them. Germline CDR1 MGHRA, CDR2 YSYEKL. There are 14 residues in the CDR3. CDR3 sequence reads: CASSQGLRKETQYF. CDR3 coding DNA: TGCGCCAGCAGCCAAGGTCTGAGGAAAGAGACCCAGTACTTC.

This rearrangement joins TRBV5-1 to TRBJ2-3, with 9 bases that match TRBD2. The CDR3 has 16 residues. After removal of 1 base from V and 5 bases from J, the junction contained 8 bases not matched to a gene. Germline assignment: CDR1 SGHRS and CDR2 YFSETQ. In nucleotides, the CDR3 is TGCGCCAGCAGCTTGTCTGTAGCGGGGGCAGGAGATACGCAGTATTTT. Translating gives CASSLSVAGAGDTQYF.

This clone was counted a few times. The CDR3 is CASSAAFIQFF. CDR3 bases: TGTGCCAGCAGCGCGGCTTTTATTCAGTTCTTC. This chain joins TRBV7-2 and TRBJ2-1; D unclear. Germline V CDR1 and CDR2: SGHTA, FQGNSA. CDR3 length: 11 residues. Trimming took off 5 bases at V and 13 bases at J, with 12 bases between the two ends.